The rows below give T cell receptor beta chains drawn from one sample of a study of shared clonotypes between healthy human individuals. The method was immunoSEQ multiplex PCR; TCRdb's version includes in-frame clones alone and lacks a portion of them. The sample comprises around 2,000,000 clones, roughly 94% of which are singletons, and roughly 0.13% rests with the top ten. The sequenced sample consisted of naive CD4+ T cells sorted from blood. All receptors come from a man aged 18 to 30 in good health. The CDR3 runs from the conserved cysteine through the conserved F or W. The D gene is left open where the match is weak. The size entry is marked missing in some rows and otherwise reads once, few, many or a size class.

abundance	d_gene	v_gene	j_gene	CDR3nt	CDR3aa
-	-	TRBV5-1	TRBJ2-2	TGCGCCAGCAGCTTGAGTGACGCGAACACCGGGGAGCTGTTTTTT	CASSLSDANTGELFF
once	-	TRBV2	TRBJ2-5	TGTGCCAGCAGTTGGTGGGAGACCCAGTACTTC	CASSWWETQYF
-	-	TRBV5-1	TRBJ1-6	TGCGCCAGCAGCCCTCAGGGTAATTCACCCCTCCACTTT	CASSPQGNSPLHF
-	-	TRBV15	TRBJ2-5	TGTGCCACCAGTAGGGACCCGGAGGAGACCCAGTACTTC	CATSRDPEETQYF
-	-	TRBV27	TRBJ1-2	TGTGCCAGCAGTTTTTCACCCATCGTTTATGGCTACACCTTC	CASSFSPIVYGYTF
-	-	TRBV11-2	TRBJ2-7	TGTGCCAGCAGCTTAGATACTGGAGCCTACGAGCAGTACTTC	CASSLDTGAYEQYF
-	-	TRBV6-6	TRBJ1-1	TGTGCCAGCGTGCGCCCCTTAAGCCACACTGAAGCTTTCTTT	CASVRPLSHTEAFF
-	-	TRBV14	TRBJ2-7	TGTGCCAGCAGCCATCCGACACCGCCAAGTCTCTACGAGCAGTACTTC	CASSHPTPPSLYEQYF
-	-	TRBV5-4	TRBJ2-1	TGTGCCAGCAGCCCGGGTCCGGAGTACGCTGAGCAGTTCTTC	CASSPGPEYAEQFF
-	TRBD2	TRBV18	TRBJ2-1	TGTGCCAGCTCATCGGGACTAATCTTAGTTTCCAATGAGCAGTTCTTC	CASSSGLILVSNEQFF
-	TRBD1	TRBV7-2	TRBJ1-2	TGTGCCAGCAGCTCTCCGGGACAGTTCTGGGGCTACACCTTC	CASSSPGQFWGYTF
-	-	TRBV18	TRBJ2-3	TGTGCCAGCTCACCACTTAGGAAGTACAGGGACGGTTCTGTTAAGGATACGCAGTATTTT	CASSPLRKYRDGSVKDTQYF
once	-	TRBV7-2	TRBJ1-2	TGTGCCAGCAGCCTATCGACTAGGGGCGTCTATGGCTACACCTTC	CASSLSTRGVYGYTF
-	-	TRBV19	TRBJ2-1	TGTGCCAGTAGTATCTCGAGGGGGAATGGTGAGCAGTTCTTC	CASSISRGNGEQFF
-	TRBD1	TRBV5-1	TRBJ1-6	TGCGCCAGCAGCTTGGCTACAGGGGGCCTGAGCTCCTATAATTCACCCCTCCACTTT	CASSLATGGLSSYNSPLHF
-	-	TRBV18	TRBJ1-1	TGTGCCAGCTCACCACCGGGGGCTCAGAACACTGAAGCTTTCTTT	CASSPPGAQNTEAFF
-	TRBD1	TRBV10-3	TRBJ2-2	TGTGCCATCAGAACCGGGACAGGGGGCTTTGGGGAGCTGTTTTTT	CAIRTGTGGFGELFF
-	-	TRBV18	TRBJ2-1	TGTGCCAGCTCACCAGGCCAGGGGCCGAATGAGCAGTTCTTC	CASSPGQGPNEQFF
-	TRBD2	TRBV5-4	TRBJ2-2	TGTGCCAGCAGCGAAAGGACTAGCGGGAACAGGGAGCTGTTTTTT	CASSERTSGNRELFF
-	-	TRBV18	TRBJ1-6	TGTGCCAGCTCACCAAATCGGGGGGCCTATAATTCACCCCTCCACTTT	CASSPNRGAYNSPLHF
-	-	TRBV6-1	TRBJ2-5	TGTGCCAGCAGTGAAAGGAGGAGGGGCCAAGAGACCCAGTACTTC	CASSERRRGQETQYF
-	TRBD2	TRBV5-4	TRBJ2-3	TGTGCCAGCAGCTCCCTAGCGGAGAACACAGATACGCAGTATTTT	CASSSLAENTDTQYF
-	-	TRBV7-7	TRBJ2-2	TGTGCTAGCAGCTTGGGACGGGAGTGGGGCACCGGGGAGCTGTTTTTT	CASSLGREWGTGELFF
-	-	TRBV5-1	TRBJ1-2	TGCGCCAGCAGCTTGGCCCGGGCCGTTGATGGCTACACCTTC	CASSLARAVDGYTF
-	-	TRBV30	TRBJ2-1	TGTGCCTGGGCCGGGACCAACTACAATGAGCAGTTCTTC	CAWAGTNYNEQFF
-	-	TRBV6-1	TRBJ2-5	TGTGCCAGCAGTGAATGGAGGGACTACCGGGACACTGAGACCCAGTACTTC	CASSEWRDYRDTETQYF
-	-	TRBV27	TRBJ2-5	TGTGCCAGCAGTTCGAGTAGGGAGACCCAGTACTTC	CASSSSRETQYF
once	-	TRBV18	TRBJ2-7	TGTGCCAGCTCACAGACGGTACTCTACGAGCAGTACTTC	CASSQTVLYEQYF
-	-	TRBV11-2	TRBJ1-1	TGTGCCAGCAGCTTAGATGGGCAGGGTGGAGGAGCTTTCTTT	CASSLDGQGGGAFF
-	-	TRBV9	TRBJ2-5	TGTGCCAGCAGCGTAGCACAGGGTGAAGAGACCCAGTACTTC	CASSVAQGEETQYF
-	-	TRBV6-5	TRBJ2-1	TGTGCCAGCAGCCACGGGACAGAGCAGTTCTTC	CASSHGTEQFF
-	-	TRBV30	TRBJ1-1	TGTGCCTGGAGTGTACGAGCGGACACTGAAGCTTTCTTT	CAWSVRADTEAFF
-	-	TRBV7-2	TRBJ2-2	TGTGCCAGCAGCTTAGGTCGCAGGCTAACCGGGGAGCTGTTTTTT	CASSLGRRLTGELFF
-	TRBD1	TRBV6-5	TRBJ1-2	TGTGCCAGCAGTTACCGGGACAGGGGGTGGTATGGCTACACCTTC	CASSYRDRGWYGYTF
-	TRBD1	TRBV2	TRBJ2-5	TGTGCCAGCAACCCAGACAGGGCCCAAGAGACCCAGTACTTC	CASNPDRAQETQYF
-	-	TRBV5-1	TRBJ2-3	TGCGCCAGCCGCTGGGGGGCTAGCACAGATACGCAGTATTTT	CASRWGASTDTQYF
-	-	TRBV14	TRBJ2-7	TGTGCCAGCAGCCAATATCCCAGGGGTGCGATCTACGAGCAGTACTTC	CASSQYPRGAIYEQYF
-	-	TRBV25-1	TRBJ2-1	TGTGCCAGCAGTGATGTTGGGAAATCCTACAATGAGCAGTTCTTC	CASSDVGKSYNEQFF
-	-	TRBV27	TRBJ2-7	TGTGCCAGCAGGGGAGGAGGGGATTTCTACGAGCAGTACTTC	CASRGGGDFYEQYF
-	-	TRBV5-1	TRBJ1-1	TGCGCCAGCAGCGTAGGGGGGCTGAACACTGAAGCTTTCTTT	CASSVGGLNTEAFF
-	-	TRBV7-9	TRBJ1-6	TGTGCCAGCAGCTTAGCGGGACCTAATTCACCCCTCCACTTT	CASSLAGPNSPLHF
once	TRBD2	TRBV11-2	TRBJ2-2	TGTGCCAGCAGCTCCAGGACTAGCGGCTACACCGGGGAGCTGTTTTTT	CASSSRTSGYTGELFF
-	-	TRBV9	TRBJ2-3	TGTGCCAGCAGCGTAGACATTAGCACAGATACGCAGTATTTT	CASSVDISTDTQYF
-	-	TRBV20-1	TRBJ2-7	TGCAGTGCTACGGACATCGGTGGGCAGTACTTC	CSATDIGGQYF
-	-	TRBV7-9	TRBJ2-3	TGTGCCAGCCTGACCGACGGTACGCAGTATTTT	CASLTDGTQYF
-	-	TRBV5-5	TRBJ2-7	TGTGCCAGCAGGTACGGTCCGGACTCGGGCTACGAGCAGTACTTC	CASRYGPDSGYEQYF
-	-	TRBV9	TRBJ2-7	TGTGCCAGCAGCGGTGGTTTTGGTTCGAGCTCCTACGAGCAGTACTTC	CASSGGFGSSSYEQYF
-	-	TRBV28	TRBJ1-2	TGTGCCAGCAGACAAATTCAGACCGGGACACTATTAAACTATGGCTACACCTTC	CASRQIQTGTLLNYGYTF
-	TRBD2	TRBV30	TRBJ2-7	TGTGCCTGGAGTCGGGGGGGCGTCTACGAGCAGTACTTC	CAWSRGGVYEQYF
-	-	TRBV7-9	TRBJ2-1	TGTGCCAGCAGCTTAACGGGAGATATGAATGAGCAGTTCTTC	CASSLTGDMNEQFF